The 11 T cell receptor beta chains below were found in one sample sequenced in a study of control samples from healthy donors and cancer patients. Produced via immunoSEQ multiplex PCR; TCRdb's table is partial and in-frame only. This sample has tens of thousands of clones; more than 80% occur once, and the top ten carry less than 15%. Source material: blood. Receptors originate from a man aged 45 to 65 in good health.

V is TRBV28 and J is TRBJ2-7; no clear D. V lost 2 bases, J lost 1 base, and 15 bases lay in between. This CDR3 region has 16 residues. Germline CDR1 is MDHEN and CDR2 is SYDVKM. The CDR3 nucleotides read TGTGCCAGCAGTTTACACCTGGCCAGCCTTTCCTACGAGCAGTACTTC. This codes for CASSLHLASLSYEQYF. The whole variable domain, filled in from reference TRBV28 and TRBJ2-7, reads DVKVTQSSRYLVKRTGEKVFLECVQDMDHENMFWYRQDPGLGLRLIYFSYDVKMKEKGDIPEGYSVSREKKERFSLILESASTNQTSMYLCASSLHLASLSYEQYFGPGTRLTVT.

The chain combines TRBV18 with TRBJ2-3; D is undetermined. CDR3 size: 13 residues. V was shortened by 3 bases and J by 3 bases, with 7 bases between the two germline ends. In germline, CDR1 is KGHSH, CDR2 LQKENI. In DNA form, the CDR3 reads TGTGCCAGCTCACCTCCCCCTACAGATACGCAGTATTTT. It is translated as CASSPPPTDTQYF. The whole variable domain, filled in from reference TRBV18 and TRBJ2-3, reads NAGVMQNPRHLVRRRGQEARLRCSPMKGHSHVYWYRQLPEEGLKFMVYLQKENIIDESGMPKERFSAEFPKEGPSILRIQQVVRGDSAAYFCASSPPPTDTQYFGPGTRLTVL.

The CDR3 coding sequence is TGTGCCAGCAGTTACGGGCAGGGATATCGGTATGGCTACACCTTC. Residues: CASSYGQGYRYGYTF. This sequence joins TRBV6-5 and TRBJ1-2; D may be TRBD1 (5 bases). Per germline, CDR1 MNHEY and CDR2 SVGAGI. This CDR3 spans 15 amino acids. V was trimmed by 2 bases and J by 5 bases, leaving 15 bases between them.

The table lists this clone with a few counts. The chain combines TRBV28 with TRBJ1-5; 9 bases map to TRBD1. CDR3 length equals 15 residues. From germline, CDR1 is MDHEN and CDR2 SYDVKM. V gave up 6 bases and J gave up 0 bases; unmatched junction bases: 3. The CDR3 is CASSLDRGSNQPQHF. The CDR3 region has the DNA TGTGCCAGCAGCCTGGACAGGGGTAGCAATCAGCCCCAGCATTTT.

This clone was recorded only once. Other DNA sequences in the same sample also yield this CDR3. The V and J genes are TRBV18 and TRBJ2-5; D is uncertain. V was shortened by 3 bases and J by 2 bases, with 7 bases between the two germline ends. Germline CDR1 KGHSH, CDR2 LQKENI. CDR3 length equals 13 residues. The CDR3 spells CASSPGTQETQYF. The CDR3 nucleotides are TGTGCCAGCTCACCCGGAACACAAGAGACCCAGTACTTC.

For this clone: Other DNA sequences within the sample encode an identical CDR3. The gene calls are TRBV27 and TRBJ2-5; 12 positions match TRBD1. J was trimmed by 5 bases and V by 5 bases; bases with no gene match: 6. The CDR3 sequence is 15 residues long. Germline CDR1 reads MNHEY; CDR2 reads SMNVEV (reference sequence). The CDR3 DNA reads TGTGCCAGCAGTACCGGGACAGGGGGCGCCGAGACCCAGTACTTC. Amino acid sequence: CASSTGTGGAETQYF.

The chain uses TRBV28 and TRBJ2-6; D gene unclear. The V and J ends lost 5 bases and 0 bases respectively, with 11 bases between them. The CDR3 has 16 residues. Germline CDR1 reads MDHEN; CDR2 reads SYDVKM. The CDR3: CASSPAAASGANVLTF. The DNA of the CDR3 is TGTGCCAGCAGTCCCGCCGCTGCCTCTGGGGCCAACGTCCTGACTTTC.

The chain employs TRBV11-3 and TRBJ2-3; D is uncertain. The CDR3 extends over 14 amino acids. Trimming removed 5 bases at V and 6 bases at J, with 15 bases between. Germline lookup yields CDR1 SGHNT and CDR2 YENEEA. The CDR3 nucleotides are TGTGCCAGCAGCGCAGGAATTTTAAAGGATACGCAGTATTTT. This codes for CASSAGILKDTQYF.

The J gene is TRBJ1-6, the V gene TRBV12-5; 10 nucleotides line up with TRBD1. V lost 1 base to trimming and J lost 9 bases; unmatched junction nucleotides: 6. The CDR3 covers 16 residues. Per germline, CDR1 LGHNT and CDR2 FRNRAP. CDR3 nucleotides: TGTGCTAGTGGTTTGGGAGGGACAGGGGTGACTTCACCCCTCCACTTT. Its translation is CASGLGGTGVTSPLHF.

The chain employs TRBV3-1 (or the pseudogene TRBV3-2) and TRBJ1-5, with D unclear. This CDR3 comprises 15 residues. Germline CDR1 and CDR2: LGHDT and YNNKEL (reference sequence). V lost 0 bases and J lost 0, with 6 bases in between. CDR3 amino acids: CASSQDSGSNQPQHF. The DNA of the CDR3 is TGTGCCAGCAGCCAAGATAGCGGTAGCAATCAGCCCCAGCATTTT.

This clone was seen only a few times. V gene TRBV25-1 combines with J gene TRBJ1-5, with D unclear. This CDR3 region has 12 residues. Germline V gene sequence: CDR1 MGHDK, CDR2 SYGVNS. V was trimmed by 4 bases and J by 4 bases, leaving 5 bases between them. The CDR3 reads CASSVYNQPQHF. In nucleotides, the CDR3 is TGTGCCAGCAGTGTCTATAATCAGCCCCAGCATTTT. Full variable domain (outside the CDR3, taken from reference TRBV25-1 and TRBJ1-5): EADIYQTPRYLVIGTGKKITLECSQTMGHDKMYWYQQDPGMELHLIHYSYGVNSTEKGDLSSESTVSRIRTEHFPLTLESARPSHTSQYLCASSVYNQPQHFGDGTRLSIL.